A selection of T cell receptor beta chains follows, all from one sample in a study of CD8 T cells in Susac syndrome. From the immunoSEQ multiplex PCR reads, TCRdb called clonotypes with MiXCR, one entry per CDR3 protein. The sample contains around 200,000 distinct CDR3 sequences, 95% of which appear only once. Specimen: CD4+ T cells from PBMCs. The receptors here all came from a human donor with multiple sclerosis. Each CDR3 is given with its conserved first and last residue. D genes are given only for firm matches. Expanded clones are given a class, and other clones once, few, many or no size at all.

j_gene	v_gene	abundance	d_gene	CDR3nt	CDR3aa
TRBJ2-5	TRBV12-3/TRBV12-4	.	TRBD1	TGTGCCAGCAGCCTGGGGGACAGAGATCAAGAGACCCAGTACTTC	CASSLGDRDQETQYF
TRBJ2-1	TRBV20-1	.	TRBD2	TGCAGTGCTAGAGATACCCTAGCGGGGGCCATCAATGAGCAGTTCTTC	CSARDTLAGAINEQFF
TRBJ2-3	TRBV3-1	.	.	TGTGCCAGCAGCCAAGATTGGGTCAATACGCAGTATTTT	CASSQDWVNTQYF
TRBJ2-3	TRBV12-3/TRBV12-4	.	.	TGTGCCAGCAGTCTCTTCGGCGGGGAGACAGATACGCAGTATTTT	CASSLFGGETDTQYF
TRBJ2-5	TRBV29-1	.	.	TGCAGCGTTCGAACGACCGAGACCCAGTACTTC	CSVRTTETQYF
TRBJ1-2	TRBV24-1	.	.	TGTGCCACCAGTGATTCCGGGACATCTTATGGCTACACCTTC	CATSDSGTSYGYTF
TRBJ1-1	TRBV20-1	.	TRBD1	TGCAGTGCTGTAAACAGGGGTTTTGGTACTGAAGCTTTCTTT	CSAVNRGFGTEAFF
TRBJ2-5	TRBV25-1	.	.	TGTGCCAGCAGTGAACCAGGGGTTAAAGAGACCCAGTACTTC	CASSEPGVKETQYF
TRBJ2-7	TRBV11-2	.	TRBD1	TGTGCCAGCAGCCCAAGGACAGGGGCGCGCGAGCAGTACTTC	CASSPRTGAREQYF
TRBJ1-1	TRBV19	.	TRBD1	TGTGCCAGTAGTCCCCCGGGACAGGGAAGAGAAGCTTTCTTT	CASSPPGQGREAFF
TRBJ1-4	TRBV29-1	once	.	TGCAGCGTTGCAAGTAGCCAGGGGAATGAAAAACTGTTTTTT	CSVASSQGNEKLFF
TRBJ2-7	TRBV27	.	.	TGTGCCAGCAGTCCACTCCCCCCCAGTGACGAGCAGTACTTC	CASSPLPPSDEQYF
TRBJ2-3	TRBV5-4	.	TRBD2	TGTGCCAGCAATAGCGGGGGGGATACGCAGTATTTT	CASNSGGDTQYF
TRBJ2-2	TRBV6-6	.	.	TGTGCCAGCAGACCCGGGACCGCCGGGGAGCTGTTTTTT	CASRPGTAGELFF
TRBJ2-3	TRBV4-2	.	.	TGTGCCAGCAGCCAAGATCGTCTCTCCACAGATACGCAGTATTTT	CASSQDRLSTDTQYF